The source of this T cell receptor beta chain is a study of response to subunit inactivated influenza vaccine. TCRdb processed the RT-PCR reads anew with MiXCR; each CDR3 protein has one entry. The sample contains more than 550,000 distinct CDR3 sequences, around 11% of which appear only once. This clonotype was seen at least ten times. V was clipped by 3 bases and J by 2 bases; unmatched bases: 8. This CDR3 has 18 residues. Germline V gene data show CDR1 as SGHAT and CDR2 as FQDESV (reference sequence). This sample was also put to use in a study of T cells expressing NK-cell markers. This second study notes: What made the TCR beta cDNA was 5'RACE template switching with UMIs. Eight donors were sequenced, of whom seven were HCMV-seropositive, while the remaining one was HCMV-seronegative.

The specimen was PBMCs from blood, collected on the day of vaccination. The clonotype was recovered from a man in his forties or fifties who received an inactivated influenza vaccine. The V call is TRBV11-1, the J call TRBJ1-3, with TRBD1 identical over 12 bases. The CDR3 region is CASSLPGQGALTGNTIYF. For the CDR3, the DNA is TGTGCCAGCAGCTTGCCGGGACAGGGGGCGCTTACTGGAAACACCATATATTTT.